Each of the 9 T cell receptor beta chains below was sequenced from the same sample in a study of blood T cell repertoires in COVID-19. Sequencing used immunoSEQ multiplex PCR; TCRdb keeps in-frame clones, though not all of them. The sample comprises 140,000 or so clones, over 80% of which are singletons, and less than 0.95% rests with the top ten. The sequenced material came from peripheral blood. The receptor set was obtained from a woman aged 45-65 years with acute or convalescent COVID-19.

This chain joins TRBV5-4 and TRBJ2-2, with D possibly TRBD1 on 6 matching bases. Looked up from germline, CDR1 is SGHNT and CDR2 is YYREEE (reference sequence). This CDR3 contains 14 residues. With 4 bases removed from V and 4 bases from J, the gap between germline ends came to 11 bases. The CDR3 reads CASSEQGRTGELFF. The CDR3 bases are TGTGCCAGCAGCGAACAGGGTCGCACCGGGGAGCTGTTTTTT.

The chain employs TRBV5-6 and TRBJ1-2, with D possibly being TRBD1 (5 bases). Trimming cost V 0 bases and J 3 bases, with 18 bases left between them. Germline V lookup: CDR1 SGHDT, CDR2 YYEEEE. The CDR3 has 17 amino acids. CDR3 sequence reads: CASSLVDGYIRDYGYTF. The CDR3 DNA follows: TGTGCCAGCAGCTTGGTGGACGGATATATCAGGGACTATGGCTACACCTTC.

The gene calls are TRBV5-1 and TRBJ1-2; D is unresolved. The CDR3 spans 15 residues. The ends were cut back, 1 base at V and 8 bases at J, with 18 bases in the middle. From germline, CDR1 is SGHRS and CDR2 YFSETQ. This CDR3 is CASSLIGLTERGYTF. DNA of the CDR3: TGCGCCAGCAGCTTGATAGGACTCACCGAGAGAGGCTACACCTTC. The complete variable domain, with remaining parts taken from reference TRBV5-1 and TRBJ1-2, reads KAGVTQTPRYLIKTRGQQVTLSCSPISGHRSVSWYQQTPGQGLQFLFEYFSETQRNKGNFPGRFSGRQFSNSRSEMNVSTLELGDSALYLCASSLIGLTERGYTFGSGTRLTVV.

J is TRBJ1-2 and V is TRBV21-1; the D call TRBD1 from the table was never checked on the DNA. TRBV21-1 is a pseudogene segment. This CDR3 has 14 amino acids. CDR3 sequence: CASSKEGGPYGYTF. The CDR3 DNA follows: TGTGCCAGCAGCAAAGAAGGGGGCCCCTATGGCTACACCTTC.

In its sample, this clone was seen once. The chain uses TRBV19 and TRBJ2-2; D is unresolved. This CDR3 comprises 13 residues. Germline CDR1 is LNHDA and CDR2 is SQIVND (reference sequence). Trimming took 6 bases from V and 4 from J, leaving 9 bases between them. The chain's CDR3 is CASRVTGTGELFF. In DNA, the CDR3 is TGTGCCAGTAGGGTGACTGGCACCGGGGAGCTGTTTTTT.

CDR3 in DNA: TGTGCCAGCAGGACAGGCGGATACAATGAGCAGTTCTTC. Translating gives CASRTGGYNEQFF. The chain is built from TRBV6-6 and TRBJ2-1; D possibly corresponds to TRBD1 (6 bases). Between the trimmed V and J ends, which lost 6 bases and 4 bases, there was a span of 10 bases. CDR1 MNHNY and CDR2 SVGAGI come from the germline V gene (reference sequence). The CDR3 contains 13 residues.

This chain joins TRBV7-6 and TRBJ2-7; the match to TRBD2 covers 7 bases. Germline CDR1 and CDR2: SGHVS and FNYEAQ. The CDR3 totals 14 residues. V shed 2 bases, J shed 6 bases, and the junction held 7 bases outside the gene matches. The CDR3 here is CASSLLGGDPEQYF. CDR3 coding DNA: TGTGCCAGCAGCTTATTGGGGGGGGATCCCGAGCAGTACTTC.

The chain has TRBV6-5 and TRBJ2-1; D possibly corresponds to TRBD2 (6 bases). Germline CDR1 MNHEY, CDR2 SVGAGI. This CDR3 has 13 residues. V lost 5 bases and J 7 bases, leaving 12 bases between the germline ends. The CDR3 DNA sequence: TGTGCCAGCAGTCTAGGGACTGGAAATGAGCAGTTCTTC. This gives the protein CASSLGTGNEQFF.

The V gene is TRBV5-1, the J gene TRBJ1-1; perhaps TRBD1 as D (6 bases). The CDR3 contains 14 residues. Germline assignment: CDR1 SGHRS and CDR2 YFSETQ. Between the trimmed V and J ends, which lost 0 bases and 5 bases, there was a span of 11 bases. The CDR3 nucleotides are TGCGCCAGCAGCTTGGAACAGGGAAAGACTGAAGCTTTCTTT. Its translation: CASSLEQGKTEAFF.